These 5 T cell receptor beta chains originate from one sample sequenced in a study of read filtering for tumor transcriptome and immune sequencing. The library was built from around 380 ng RNA with molecular barcoded adaptors for alpha/delta and beta/gamma chains. TCRdb reprocessed the reads with MiXCR, giving one entry per CDR3 protein. This sample carries tens of thousands of distinct CDR3 sequences, roughly 21% of them seen once, and the ten largest clones take roughly 11%. The sample was a population of CD138-negative cells sorted from bone marrow. These receptor sequences come from a donor aged 40 or older with multiple myeloma.

Comment on this clonotype: A read error may explain this, as a much larger clone is one base away. The CDR3 ends on some other residue instead of the conserved phenylalanine or tryptophan, so this is likely a read error. No DNA is shown, since the ends of the CDR3 on it are uncertain; the CDR3 is the one TCRdb lists. The V call is TRBV12-1, the J call TRBJ2-5; the table assigns TRBD2, which was not confirmed against the DNA. TRBV12-1 is tagged as a pseudogene. The CDR3 numbers 13 amino acids, ends counted. The CDR3 reads CASSSGLVETQYS.

This clonotype was detected ten times or more. The chain is built from TRBV6-2 or TRBV6-3 and TRBJ2-7; TRBD1 might be the D (6 bases). V was clipped by 6 bases and J by 2 bases, with 8 bases between them. Looked up from germline, CDR1 is MNHEY and CDR2 is SVGEGT. The CDR3 extends over 12 amino acids. CDR3 coding DNA: TGTGCCAGCAGCCGGACAGCCTACGAGCAGTACTTC. It specifies CASSRTAYEQYF.

A note on this clonotype: A single base separates this from a much larger clone, so it may be a read error. V is TRBV7-9 and J is TRBJ1-6; possible D gene TRBD1, 6 bases. V was cut by 5 bases and J by 11 bases, with 13 bases left in between. Germline CDR1 and CDR2: SEHNR and FQNEAQ (reference sequence). This CDR3 comprises 13 residues. Here the CDR3 reads CASSPQGGPPLHF. Written as DNA, the CDR3 is TGTGCCAGCAGCCCACAGGGTGGGCCACCCCTCCACTTT.

This clonotype was seen many times. As DNA, the CDR3 is TGTGCCAGCACTCCAGATGCGAACACTGAAGCTTTCTTT. The encoded protein is CASTPDANTEAFF. The J gene is TRBJ1-1, the V gene TRBV12-3 or TRBV12-4, with D unclear. This CDR3 contains 13 residues. V shed 7 bases and J shed 1 base, with 10 bases lying between them.

This clonotype appeared many times. The rearrangement uses TRBV20-1 and TRBJ1-1; a possible D gene is TRBD1 (5 bases). Germline CDR1 is DFQATT and CDR2 is SNEGSKA (reference sequence). This CDR3 region has 13 residues. The germline V and J ends were trimmed by 4 bases and 3 bases, with 12 bases remaining between them. Here the CDR3 DNA reads TGCAGTGCTACAAGGGGCAGCTACACTGAAGCTTTCTTT. Amino acid sequence: CSATRGSYTEAFF.